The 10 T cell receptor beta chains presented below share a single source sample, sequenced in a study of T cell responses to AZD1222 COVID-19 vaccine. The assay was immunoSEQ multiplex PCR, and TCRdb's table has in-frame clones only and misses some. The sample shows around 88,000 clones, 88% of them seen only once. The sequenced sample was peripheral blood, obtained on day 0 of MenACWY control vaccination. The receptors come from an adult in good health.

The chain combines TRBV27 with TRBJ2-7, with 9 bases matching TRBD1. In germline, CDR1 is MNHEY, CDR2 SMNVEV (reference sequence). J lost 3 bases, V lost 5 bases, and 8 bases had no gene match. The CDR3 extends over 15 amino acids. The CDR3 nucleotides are TGTGCCAGCAGTGCCCGGACAGGGGACTACTACGAGCAGTACTTC. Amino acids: CASSARTGDYYEQYF.

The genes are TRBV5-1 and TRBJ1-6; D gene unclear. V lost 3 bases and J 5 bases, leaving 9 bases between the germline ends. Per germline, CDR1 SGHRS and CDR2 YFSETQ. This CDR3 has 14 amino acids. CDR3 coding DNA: TGCGCCAGCAGCTCCGGGGTAGATAATTCACCCCTCCACTTT. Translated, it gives CASSSGVDNSPLHF.

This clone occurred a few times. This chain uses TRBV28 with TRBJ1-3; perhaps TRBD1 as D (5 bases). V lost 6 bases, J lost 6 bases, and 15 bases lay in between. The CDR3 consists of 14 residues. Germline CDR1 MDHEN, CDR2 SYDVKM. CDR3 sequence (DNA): TGTGCCAGCAGCCCTCAGGGCATAGTAAACACCATATATTTT. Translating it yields CASSPQGIVNTIYF.

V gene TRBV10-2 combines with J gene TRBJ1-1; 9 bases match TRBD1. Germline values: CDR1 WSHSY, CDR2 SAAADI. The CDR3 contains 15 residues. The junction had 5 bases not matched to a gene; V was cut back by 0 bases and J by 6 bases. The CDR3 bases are TGCGCCAGCAGTGAGTCGGACAGGGGTCCCCCTGAAGCTTTCTTT. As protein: CASSESDRGPPEAFF.

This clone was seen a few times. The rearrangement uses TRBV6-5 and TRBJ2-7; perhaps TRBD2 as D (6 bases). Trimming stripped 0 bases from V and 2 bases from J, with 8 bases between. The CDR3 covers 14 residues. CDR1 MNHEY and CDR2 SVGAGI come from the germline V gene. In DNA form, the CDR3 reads TGTGCCAGCAGTTACTCCGGGAGCACCTACGAGCAGTACTTC. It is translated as CASSYSGSTYEQYF.

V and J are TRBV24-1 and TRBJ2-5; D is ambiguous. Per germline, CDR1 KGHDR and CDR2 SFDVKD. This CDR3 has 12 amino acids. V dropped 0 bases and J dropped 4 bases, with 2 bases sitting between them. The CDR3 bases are TGTGCCACCAGTGATTTGATAGAGACCCAGTACTTC. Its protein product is CATSDLIETQYF.

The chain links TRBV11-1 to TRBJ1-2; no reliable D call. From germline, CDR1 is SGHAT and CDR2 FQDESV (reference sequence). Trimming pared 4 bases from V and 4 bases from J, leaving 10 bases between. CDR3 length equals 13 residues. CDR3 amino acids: CASSSELVYGYTF. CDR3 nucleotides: TGTGCCAGCAGCTCAGAACTAGTCTATGGCTACACCTTC.

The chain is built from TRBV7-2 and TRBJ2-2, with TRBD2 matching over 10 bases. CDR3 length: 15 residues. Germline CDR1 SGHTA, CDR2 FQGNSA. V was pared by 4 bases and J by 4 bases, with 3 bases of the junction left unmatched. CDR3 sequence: CASSSAGGPTGELFF. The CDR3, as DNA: TGTGCCAGCAGCTCAGCGGGGGGGCCCACCGGGGAGCTGTTTTTT.

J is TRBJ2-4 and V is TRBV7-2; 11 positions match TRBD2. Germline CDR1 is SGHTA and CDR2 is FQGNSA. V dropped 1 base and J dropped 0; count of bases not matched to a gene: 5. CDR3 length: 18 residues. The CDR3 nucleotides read TGTGCCAGCAGCTTAGATCCCGGGACTAGCGGAGCCAAAAACATTCAGTACTTC. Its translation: CASSLDPGTSGAKNIQYF.

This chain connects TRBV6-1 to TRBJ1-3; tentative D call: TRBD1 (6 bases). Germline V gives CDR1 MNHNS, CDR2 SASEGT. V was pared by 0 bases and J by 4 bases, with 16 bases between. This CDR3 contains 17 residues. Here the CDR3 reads CASSEAAPKGVGNTIYF. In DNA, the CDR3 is TGTGCCAGCAGTGAAGCGGCCCCGAAGGGGGTGGGAAACACCATATATTTT.